Included here is one T cell receptor beta chain sequence, with context. What it binds is unknown. The data are from a study of shared clonotypes between healthy human individuals. Study summary: Contributing individuals were two females and three males aged 18 to 49. Broader study findings: Non-shared clonotypes were found to have lower generation probabilities than the clonotypes that were shared by all four of the sorted-subset donors. A handful of donors shared 5% to 5.5% of their naive CD4 clonotypes.

The V end lost 3 bases, the J end lost 5 bases, and 6 bases lay between the germline ends. The CDR3 covers 11 residues. Donation came from healthy HIV-negative adults that had no recent acute infections or vaccinations. The data were produced by immunoSEQ multiplex PCR, yet TCRdb's version contains in-frame clones alone and is incomplete. The data show a few million clones, with almost 96% seen just once and about 0.13% held by the top ten. Sequenced input: naive CD4+ T cells sorted from blood. Sample subset: CD45RA+ positively selected. This clonotype was obtained from a man aged 18 to 30 in good health. The chain employs TRBV5-3 and TRBJ2-7; D is possibly TRBD2 (5 bases). TRBV5-3 is classed as an ORF, of uncertain function. The CDR3 DNA reads as TGTGCCAGAAGCTCCGGGGACGAGCAGTACTTC. Its translation: CARSSGDEQYF.